The source of this T cell receptor beta chain is a study of human T cells and chemical hapten exposure. On the study more broadly: The sensitizing agent was 2% DPC, placed on approximately 2 cm by approximately 2 cm of upper inner arm skin. Read at 6 days, the patch tests placed 0.01% DPC on the upper back. Small differences in pooled library volume mainly drove the variation in TCR yields per sample.

As the library was built, unique molecular identifiers were attached to individual cDNA molecules. One entry per CDR3 protein, called by TCRdb with MiXCR from the RACE reads. The table lists some 71,000 distinct CDR3 sequences, over 8.5% of them singletons, with more than 1.2% in the top ten. This clonotype has more than one count but fewer than ten. Stated time point: patch test 3, about 24 weeks after DPC sensitization. The treatment is: therapeutic diphenylcyclopropenone sensitization with weekly scalp DPC. V was trimmed by 3 bases and J by 2 bases, leaving 8 bases between them. Germline assignment: CDR1 MDHEN and CDR2 SYDVKM. CDR3 length: 15 amino acids.

This clonotype originated in a woman aged 50 to 60 with alopecia areata. Some clones in this sample may be carry-over from other donors' samples. This sample comprised whole blood, obtained in connection with sensitization to the hapten diphenylcyclopropenone (DPC). The J gene is TRBJ2-6, the V gene TRBV28, with D perhaps TRBD1 or TRBD2 (5 bases each). The CDR3 bases are TGTGCCAGCAGTTTCGTGGGGGCTGGGGCCAACGTCCTGACTTTC. Protein: CASSFVGAGANVLTF.